This TCR beta chain derives from a study of blood T cells in healthy people across ages (dated by TCRdb to the mid-2010s). The study in broad terms: In model experiments, template switching captured roughly one uniquely barcoded TCR beta cDNA molecule for every two T cells. Using deep sequencing normalized with unique cDNA molecular identifiers, the study measured how TCR beta repertoire diversity changes with age. The donors were divided into four age groups: young (average around 17 years), middle-aged (around 37), aged (approximately 59) and long-lived (roughly 88). Using the same blood draw, the study looked at two additional independent replicas of 1 million unique cDNA reads for two donors, one aged 18 to 30 and the other aged 80 or older.

This clonotype turned up a few times. Its antigen has not been determined. Per-base quality was not reported, and no clone a single base away is much larger than it. What the authors observed across the whole study: Because the CMV infection status of the donors was unknown, age-related changes in expanded clonotypes may potentially have been confounded. Conclusive comparison of naive and antigen-experienced compartments was prevented by the profiling of bulk unsorted PBMCs. There was a strong correlation between observed TCR beta diversity and the percentage of naive T cells measured by flow cytometry. Compared with the aged group, the long-lived group had more naive CD4+ T cells, fewer expanded clones and increased TCR diversity, a pattern suggesting age selection. Estimates of total diversity from one million sequenced T cells were regarded as lower bounds and underestimates. As age increased, observed TCR beta diversity per million T cells dropped in a roughly linear way, and a significant reduction was already evident by age roughly 36.

Ends trimmed: V by 7 bases, J by 3 bases; bases unmatched to a gene: 7. The CDR3 goes from the cysteine to the phenylalanine over 15 residues. Left in the record is the CDR3 DNA by itself, 45 bases read in frame from the first base. CDR1 and CDR2 (MNHEY, SMNVEV) derive from the germline V gene (reference sequence). Library construction relied on 5' RACE. Sequencing relied on an Illumina HiSeq 2500. A second about 7 to 12 cycle PCR used a sample-barcoded 5' primer and a J-beta primer mix. Each TCR beta cDNA molecule received a unique molecular identifier from a template-switch 5' adaptor carrying 12 random nucleotides. At least 2.5 million CDR3-containing paired-end reads were obtained from each sample. All of the RNA was converted into first-strand cDNA using the Mint cDNA synthesis kit, with a TRBC-specific oligonucleotide serving as the primer. All cDNA was treated with uracil-DNA glycosylase and then went through a first 18-cycle PCR with the universal primers M1SS and BC2_uni_R. In the authors' own workflow: Normalization of each sample was performed by random selection of 1 million high-quality reads, each carrying a distinct molecular identifier. Reads sharing molecular identifiers were discarded rather than binned into consensus sequences. MiTCR, with a Q25 quality threshold and the strictest error-elimination algorithm, was used for CDR3 identification, clonotype clustering and error correction. A nonparametric unseen species model with Euler transformation was used to estimate a lower bound on total TCR beta diversity. TCRdb took the public reads, trimmed them with fastp at Q25, ran MiXCR for clone calling and kept in-frame beta chains. Each record represents a unique CDR3 protein, reported with the most common genes and DNA among its rows. The authors' filters were not applied to this entry. The sample records about 510,000 distinct CDR3 sequences, about 27% of which are singletons. The ten top clones hold about 3.9% of the sample.

Donors were approximately 42 systemically healthy Caucasian individuals from Russia aged roughly 6 to 100 years. Each donor gave roughly 9 milliliters of peripheral blood, drawn into EDTA-treated Vacutainer tubes. Ficoll-Paque density-gradient centrifugation was used to isolate PBMCs, with at least 6.5 million per sample. Total RNA, at least 6 micrograms per sample, was extracted from PBMCs with Trizol reagent. For every donor, an aliquot of PBMCs went through flow cytometry to measure the percentages of naive CD45RAhigh/CD27high T cells. These sequences were also reported in another study, on T cells of mothers and their children. The second study's paper adds: Nine systemically healthy Caucasian individuals served as donors, namely three mothers together with their six children. cDNA synthesis used all of the extracted RNA, with approximately 1.4 ug of RNA in each 15 ul reaction. In the second PCR, the M1S primer added sample barcodes and 2-4 random nucleotides. Over 10 million TCR beta CDR3 reads came from each mother, compared with approximately 2.8 million reads from each child. Thymic selection shapes the output of TCR recombination in a similar way in related and unrelated pairs, and inherited differences have a minor effect. Related mother-child pairs always showed normalized repertoire overlap that was slightly higher than in unrelated mother-child pairs, though the difference was never significant. Persistent microchimeric T cell clones were not detected, at a sensitivity of about 90 clones per million clonotypes. Deep NGS was used in the study to compare the TCR beta repertoires of mothers and children and to look for features that separate related mother-child pairs from unrelated individuals. Mothers averaged about 37 +/- 4 years of age and children averaged around 10 +/- 4 years. After adapter ligation was performed with NEBNext reagents, the libraries were sequenced on an Illumina HiSeq 2000 with 100+100 nt paired-end reads. To prevent cross-contamination, the mother and child libraries were prepared a month apart and were sequenced in separate runs. Between roughly 500,000 and 2,300,000 distinct TCR beta clonotypes were identified per donor. Naive TCR beta clonotypes were estimated from low-frequency clonotypes matched to each donor's FACS-determined naive share, without sorting.

The chain is assembled from TRBV27 and TRBJ2-2; 8 junctional bases match TRBD1. This sequence originates from a boy aged 2 to 10 in good health. Sequenced sample: blood. Read as DNA, the sequence is TGTGCCAGCACGGCCAGGGGGCAGGACACCGGGGAGCTGTTTTTT. This sequence encodes CASTARGQDTGELFF.